The sample holds one count of the clone carrying this TCR beta chain. The table came from immunoSEQ multiplex PCR; TCRdb's copy has only in-frame clones and leaves some out. The sample records 150,000 to 200,000 clones, about 90% being singletons. This sample is part of a study of blood T cell repertoires in COVID-19. Recruited during active infection, patients (from Seattle) were subsequently followed longitudinally. V lost 7 bases, J lost 4 bases, and 10 bases lay in between. CDR1 is LNHDA, CDR2 SQIVND, per germline (reference sequence). This CDR3 region has 12 residues. The sequence came from a man under 40 with COVID-19, enrolled during active disease. V usage is TRBV19 and J usage is TRBJ1-2; D might be TRBD1 (5 bases). Sequencing was done on a sample of peripheral blood. CDR3 coding DNA: TGTGCCAGTACGGCCGGGGGCTATGGCTACACCTTC. Encoded protein: CASTAGGYGYTF. Full variable domain (rest looked up from reference TRBV19 and TRBJ1-2): DGGITQSPKYLFRKEGQNVTLSCEQNLNHDAMYWYRQDPGQGLRLIYYSQIVNDFQKGDIAEGYSVSREKKESFPLTVTSAQKNPTAFYLCASTAGGYGYTFGSGTRLTVV.